This T cell receptor (beta chain) was sequenced for a study of blood T cell repertoires in COVID-19. Looking at the study overall: Samples taken during acute and convalescent COVID-19 were collected in the United States, Italy and Spain.

Some clones are missing from TCRdb's copy, which holds only in-frame ones; the method was immunoSEQ multiplex PCR. The sample shows 90,000 to 110,000 clones, about 76% of them seen only once. The CDR3 totals 16 residues. Germline CDR1 is MNHEY and CDR2 is SMNVEV (reference sequence). V lost 6 bases to trimming and J lost 2 bases, with 18 bases between them. This clonotype originated in a man aged 80 or over with acute or convalescent COVID-19. The rearrangement links TRBV27 to TRBJ2-3; D perhaps matches TRBD1 (6 bases). Sequencing was performed on peripheral blood. CDR3 protein: CASSRLDRINTDTQYF. The CDR3, as DNA: TGTGCCAGCAGCCGGCTCGACAGGATAAACACAGATACGCAGTATTTT.